What follows are 21 T cell receptor beta chains derived from one specimen sequenced in a study of blood T cell repertoires in COVID-19. The repertoire was sequenced with immunoSEQ multiplex PCR; TCRdb's copy has only in-frame clones and lacks some. In the table there are 180,000 or so clones, roughly 89% of which are singletons. Input material: peripheral blood. These receptors originate from a man aged 35 to 55 with acute or convalescent COVID-19.

V usage is TRBV9 and J usage is TRBJ2-1; 15 bases agree with TRBD2. This CDR3 comprises 17 residues. The V segment lost 3 bases and the J segment 8 bases; nucleotides outside the gene matches: 9. Germline assignment: CDR1 SGDLS and CDR2 YYNGEE. CDR3 nucleotide sequence: TGTGCCAGCAGCGAGGGGACTAGCGGGGGGTTTAACTATGAGCAGTTCTTC. This sequence encodes CASSEGTSGGFNYEQFF.

The gene calls are TRBV2 and TRBJ2-7; D gene uncertain. V lost 7 bases to trimming and J lost 3 bases, with 10 bases between them. The CDR3 runs to 12 residues. In germline, CDR1 is SNHLY, CDR2 FYNNEI. The CDR3 is CASNGDFYEQYF. DNA of the CDR3: TGTGCCAGCAATGGTGACTTCTACGAGCAGTACTTC.

The chain is built from TRBV9 and TRBJ1-1; 11 bases align to TRBD1. The CDR3 has 15 amino acids. Germline V gives CDR1 SGDLS, CDR2 YYNGEE. J gave up 4 bases and V 4 bases, and 6 bases lay outside the gene matches. The CDR3 nucleotides read TGTGCCAGCAGCAATTGGGGGACAGGGGGCACTGAAGCTTTCTTT. This codes for CASSNWGTGGTEAFF.

The sample holds a few counts of this clone. CDR3 in amino acids: CASKGQGAHQPQHF. CDR3 DNA: TGTGCCAGCAAAGGACAGGGGGCTCATCAGCCCCAGCATTTT. The chain uses TRBV6-6 and TRBJ1-5, with 11 bases identical to TRBD1. Germline CDR1 and CDR2: MNHNY and SVGAGI (reference sequence). After removal of 7 bases from V and 5 bases from J, the junction contained 4 bases not matched to a gene. This CDR3 is built from 14 residues.

The genes are TRBV3-1 (or the pseudogene TRBV3-2) and TRBJ2-7, with D possibly TRBD1 on 5 matching bases. CDR3 length: 14 residues. The V gene's germline CDR1 is LGHDT and CDR2 YNNKEL (reference sequence). V lost 6 bases to trimming and J lost 1 base, with 13 bases between them. The CDR3 here is CASSIMAGSYEQYF. The CDR3 DNA reads TGTGCCAGCAGTATTATGGCAGGGTCCTACGAGCAGTACTTC.

The V call is TRBV25-1, the J call TRBJ1-3; 7 nucleotides line up with TRBD1. This CDR3 region has 16 residues. Germline values: CDR1 MGHDK, CDR2 SYGVNS. V lost 6 bases and J lost 0; bases outside the gene matches: 8. In DNA form, the CDR3 reads TGTGCCAGCAGGGGCCTCGACAGGGCCTCTGGAAACACCATATATTTT. Residues: CASRGLDRASGNTIYF.

The chain uses TRBV10-2 and TRBJ2-6; 16 bases match TRBD2. J lost 2 bases, V lost 8 bases, and 6 bases had no gene match. The germline V gene encodes CDR1 WSHSY and CDR2 SAAADI. There are 18 residues in the CDR3. CDR3 bases: TGCGCCAGCTTGCCGGGACTAGCGGGGGGGCCTGGGGCCAACGTCCTGACTTTC. As protein: CASLPGLAGGPGANVLTF.

V usage is TRBV4-3 and J usage is TRBJ1-2; possibly TRBD1 for D (5 bases). The CDR3 is 15 residues long. Trimming pared 3 bases from V and 7 bases from J, leaving 18 bases between. Germline V gene data show CDR1 as LGHNA and CDR2 as YSLEER. The CDR3 nucleotides are TGCGCCAGCAGCCAGACCGGTCAGGGTATTGGTGGCTACACCTTC. Translating gives CASSQTGQGIGGYTF.

This chain uses TRBV28 with TRBJ1-1, with TRBD1 identical over 10 bases. This CDR3 region has 15 residues. Germline CDR1 reads MDHEN; CDR2 reads SYDVKM. V shed 3 bases, J shed 4 bases, and the junction held 5 bases outside the gene matches. The CDR3 region has the DNA TGTGCCAGCAGTTTCGGACAGGGGGTTGTCACTGAAGCTTTCTTT. Translated, it gives CASSFGQGVVTEAFF. The full variable domain, with the rest looked up from reference TRBV28 and TRBJ1-1, is DVKVTQSSRYLVKRTGEKVFLECVQDMDHENMFWYRQDPGLGLRLIYFSYDVKMKEKGDIPEGYSVSREKKERFSLILESASTNQTSMYLCASSFGQGVVTEAFFGQGTRLTVV.

CDR3 coding DNA: TGTGCCAGCAGTGAGCCGGGACAGGGGGATAACTATGGCTACACCTTC. Protein sequence: CASSEPGQGDNYGYTF. The rearrangement joins TRBV6-1 to TRBJ1-2, with 11 nucleotides matching TRBD1. V shed 3 bases and J 1 base; nucleotides not matched to a gene: 4. CDR1 and CDR2 (germline): MNHNS, SASEGT. The CDR3 contains 16 residues.

V and J are TRBV6-5 and TRBJ1-2; 9 bases are shared with TRBD1. V lost 6 bases and J lost 6; bases outside the gene matches: 8. The CDR3 is made up of 14 amino acids. Germline V gene data show CDR1 as MNHEY and CDR2 as SVGAGI. CDR3 sequence: CASSARDRDDGYTF. The CDR3 DNA sequence: TGTGCCAGCAGCGCCCGGGACAGGGATGATGGCTACACCTTC.

The chain joins TRBV5-1 to TRBJ2-5; 8 positions agree with TRBD1. Per germline, CDR1 SGHRS and CDR2 YFSETQ. V gave up 2 bases and J gave up 4 bases; unmatched junction bases: 16. This CDR3 has 18 amino acids. Here the CDR3 reads CASSFSPRGRGRGETQYF. The CDR3 DNA sequence: TGCGCCAGCAGCTTTAGTCCCCGGGGCAGGGGGCGGGGAGAGACCCAGTACTTC.

V usage is TRBV21-1 and J usage is TRBJ1-5; TRBD1 reflects the table's D call only, with no check against the DNA. TRBV21-1 is a pseudogene segment. The CDR3 loop spans 17 amino acids. CDR3: CASSKVVGQTSNQPQHF. As DNA, the CDR3 is TGTGCCAGCAGCAAAGTAGTAGGACAGACTAGCAATCAGCCCCAGCATTTT.

Regarding this clone: Additional DNA sequences in this sample encode the identical CDR3. The V gene is TRBV7-8, the J gene TRBJ2-7, with TRBD1 matching 8 bases. After removal of 0 bases from V and 4 bases from J, the junction contained 5 bases not matched to a gene. This CDR3 comprises 15 residues. Germline CDR1 and CDR2: SGHVS and FQNEAQ. The CDR3 nucleotides are TGTGCCAGCAGCTTAGCGCGGACAGGGAATTACGAGCAGTACTTC. Protein: CASSLARTGNYEQYF.

This clone was seen just once. The CDR3 nucleotides are TGTGCCAGCAGTTATGAGACCGGGGAGCTGTTTTTT. This gives the protein CASSYETGELFF. The chain uses TRBV6-2 or TRBV6-3 and TRBJ2-2; unclear D gene. The V gene lost 3 bases and the J gene lost 5 bases, with 4 bases spanning the gap. CDR1 and CDR2 from the germline V gene are MNHEY and SVGEGT. The CDR3 loop spans 12 amino acids.

The chain recombines TRBV6-2 or TRBV6-3 with TRBJ2-7, with 7 positions matching TRBD2. The germline V gene encodes CDR1 MNHEY and CDR2 SVGEGT. This CDR3 has 13 amino acids. Trimming cost V 6 bases and J 7 bases; bases outside gene matches: 9. The CDR3 sequence is CASSHFPGGEQYF. The CDR3 DNA follows: TGTGCCAGCAGCCACTTCCCCGGGGGGGAGCAGTACTTC.

The gene calls are TRBV5-1 and TRBJ2-3, with 11 bases fitting TRBD2. This CDR3 spans 18 amino acids. The J segment lost 0 bases and the V segment lost 0 bases, leaving 6 bases of the junction unmatched. From germline, CDR1 is SGHRS and CDR2 YFSETQ. The CDR3 nucleotides read TGCGCCAGCAGCTTGGAACTAGCGGGGGCTCCTAGCACAGATACGCAGTATTTT. Translating gives CASSLELAGAPSTDTQYF.

The chain joins TRBV5-5 to TRBJ2-7; 7 bases map to TRBD2. CDR1 is SGHKS, CDR2 YYEKEE, per germline (reference sequence). V trimming: 4 bases; J trimming: 5 bases; junction bases outside the gene matches: 6. The CDR3 has 13 amino acids. CDR3 in amino acids: CASSLMRGNEQYF. Written as DNA, the CDR3 is TGTGCCAGCAGCCTCATGCGGGGGAACGAGCAGTACTTC. Full variable domain (missing parts from reference TRBV5-5 and TRBJ2-7): DAGVTQSPTHLIKTRGQQVTLRCSPISGHKSVSWYQQVLGQGPQFIFQYYEKEERGRGNFPDRFSARQFPNYSSELNVNALLLGDSALYLCASSLMRGNEQYFGPGTRLTVT.

V and J are TRBV15 and TRBJ1-1; D possibly corresponds to TRBD1 (5 bases). The germline V gene has CDR1 LNHNV and CDR2 YYDKDF (reference sequence). The CDR3 extends over 13 amino acids. V lost 0 bases, J lost 11 bases, and 13 bases lay in between. The CDR3, as DNA: TGTGCCACCAGCAGAGATACAGGAAAGGGGGCTTTCTTT. It encodes CATSRDTGKGAFF. The whole variable domain, filled in from reference TRBV15 and TRBJ1-1, reads DAMVIQNPRYQVTQFGKPVTLSCSQTLNHNVMYWYQQKSSQAPKLLFHYYDKDFNNEADTPDNFQSRRPNTSFCFLDIRSPGLGDTAMYLCATSRDTGKGAFFGQGTRLTVV.

This rearrangement joins TRBV5-1 to TRBJ2-7; 9 bases line up with TRBD1. The trim removed 4 bases at V and 5 bases at J, leaving 10 bases unmatched. Germline values: CDR1 SGHRS, CDR2 YFSETQ. CDR3 length equals 15 residues. The CDR3 spells CASSPSPGTGNEQYF. CDR3 sequence (DNA): TGCGCCAGCAGCCCGAGTCCCGGGACAGGGAACGAGCAGTACTTC.

DNA for the CDR3: TGTGCCAGCTCGCCGACAGGACCCTACGAGCAGTACTTC. This translates into CASSPTGPYEQYF. J is TRBJ2-7 and V is TRBV18, with D perhaps matching TRBD1 (6 bases). The ends were cut back, 6 bases at V and 2 bases at J, with 11 bases in the middle. The V gene's germline CDR1 is KGHSH and CDR2 LQKENI. The CDR3 runs to 13 residues.